A selection of T cell receptor beta chains follows, all from one sample in a study of cytomegalovirus exposure and HLA in healthy donors. Libraries were prepared by immunoSEQ multiplex PCR; TCRdb keeps only in-frame clonotypes and omits some of them. The sample holds 150,000 to 200,000 clones, approximately 78% seen once. The sample taken for sequencing was PBMCs. All receptors derive from a girl aged 2 to 9 in good health and CMV-seropositive. CDR3s include the opening cysteine and the closing phenylalanine or tryptophan. Fields, in order: clone size, J gene, V gene, D gene, CDR3 DNA, CDR3 protein. The D gene is left open where the match is weak. Rows give clone size only sometimes, using once, few, many, or a class for an expanded clone.

NA TRBJ2-2 TRBV10-1 NA TGCGCCAGCAGTGAGACTAACACCGGGGAGCTGTTTTTT CASSETNTGELFF
NA TRBJ2-2 TRBV5-1 TRBD1 TGCGCCAGCAGCGCGGTGGGACAGGGGAAGATCGGGGAGCTGTTTTTT CASSAVGQGKIGELFF
NA TRBJ2-2 TRBV12-5 NA TGTGCTAGTGGGTACAGGGTCGGGAACACCGGGGAGCTGTTTTTT CASGYRVGNTGELFF
NA TRBJ1-2 TRBV6-6 NA TGTGCCAGCAGTTACTCGTCCACGGCGGGTGGCTACACCTTC CASSYSSTAGGYTF
NA TRBJ1-2 TRBV27 NA TGTGCCAGCAGTTTATACGGGGGAGAGAACACCTTC CASSLYGGENTF
NA TRBJ1-5 TRBV30 NA TGTGCCTGGAGTGAGAACAGCTTCAATCAGCCCCAGCATTTT CAWSENSFNQPQHF
few TRBJ2-5 TRBV5-1 TRBD1 TGCGCCAGCAGCTTAGGACAGGGGGGGGTGACCCAGTACTTC CASSLGQGGVTQYF
few TRBJ1-3 TRBV6-1 NA TGTGCCAGCAGTGAGGACTGGAAGGGAAACACCATATATTTT CASSEDWKGNTIYF
NA TRBJ1-4 TRBV29-1 NA TGCAGCGTTGAAGGGGGAGCAACTAATGAAAAACTGTTTTTT CSVEGGATNEKLFF
NA TRBJ2-2 TRBV27 NA TGTGCCAGCAACTCACTAGGAGTCGACACCGGGGAGCTGTTTTTT CASNSLGVDTGELFF
NA TRBJ2-3 TRBV5-1 TRBD1 TGCGCCAGCAGCTTCCGGACAGGGGGGCCCCAGAGGGCCACAGATACGCAGTATTTT CASSFRTGGPQRATDTQYF
NA TRBJ2-3 TRBV27 TRBD1 TGTGCCAGCAGGAGGACAGGGGGCAGCACAGATACGCAGTATTTT CASRRTGGSTDTQYF
NA TRBJ2-7 TRBV29-1 NA TGCAGCGTTGTACGAGGGAATGGGAACGGGGAGCAGTACTTC CSVVRGNGNGEQYF
once TRBJ2-7 TRBV6-6 NA TGTGCCAGCAGTTCTGGACAGTGGTACGAGCAGTACTTC CASSSGQWYEQYF
NA TRBJ2-1 TRBV5-1 TRBD2 TGCGCCAGCAGCCCGACGGGCAGCGGGAGGGGCGGGGAGTCTGAGCAGTTCTTC CASSPTGSGRGGESEQFF
NA TRBJ2-1 TRBV9 NA TGTGCCAGCAGCGTCGAAGACAGCTCCTACAATGAGCAGTTCTTC CASSVEDSSYNEQFF
NA TRBJ2-7 TRBV13 TRBD2 TGTGCCAGCAGCTTAGTAGTAGGACTAGCGGGAGGAGGCGAGCAGTACTTC CASSLVVGLAGGGEQYF
NA TRBJ2-7 TRBV6-4 NA TGTGCCAGCAGTCCCGGAGAGCCCTACGAGCAGTACTTC CASSPGEPYEQYF
NA TRBJ1-1 TRBV2 NA TGTGCCAGCATCAGGGACACTGAAGCTTTCTTT CASIRDTEAFF
NA TRBJ2-7 TRBV7-8 TRBD2 TGTGCCAGCAGCGACCGACTAGCGGGAGGTTCCTACGAGCAGTACTTC CASSDRLAGGSYEQYF
NA TRBJ2-3 TRBV5-1 TRBD2 TGCGCCAGCAGCTTGACAGGCCGGGAGGGCCCCACAGATACGCAGTATTTT CASSLTGREGPTDTQYF
NA TRBJ2-2 TRBV27 TRBD2 TGTGCCAGCAGTCCATCGCGACTAGCGGAGCTGAACACCGGGGAGCTGTTTTTT CASSPSRLAELNTGELFF
NA TRBJ2-4 TRBV5-1 TRBD2 TGCGCCAGCAGCGCATTTAGCGGGAGGGCCGGTGGAAACATTCAGTACTTC CASSAFSGRAGGNIQYF
NA TRBJ2-7 TRBV5-1 TRBD2 TGCGCCAGCAGCGCCGAACTAGCGGGAGGCCTCTACGAGCAGTACTTC CASSAELAGGLYEQYF
NA TRBJ2-6 TRBV4-1 TRBD1 TGCGCCAGCAGACACCACCTGGACAGGGGGCTCTCTGGGGCCAACGTCCTGACTTTC CASRHHLDRGLSGANVLTF
NA TRBJ2-2 TRBV2 NA TGTGCCAGCAGTAAAACAGGGACCGGGGAGCTGTTTTTT CASSKTGTGELFF